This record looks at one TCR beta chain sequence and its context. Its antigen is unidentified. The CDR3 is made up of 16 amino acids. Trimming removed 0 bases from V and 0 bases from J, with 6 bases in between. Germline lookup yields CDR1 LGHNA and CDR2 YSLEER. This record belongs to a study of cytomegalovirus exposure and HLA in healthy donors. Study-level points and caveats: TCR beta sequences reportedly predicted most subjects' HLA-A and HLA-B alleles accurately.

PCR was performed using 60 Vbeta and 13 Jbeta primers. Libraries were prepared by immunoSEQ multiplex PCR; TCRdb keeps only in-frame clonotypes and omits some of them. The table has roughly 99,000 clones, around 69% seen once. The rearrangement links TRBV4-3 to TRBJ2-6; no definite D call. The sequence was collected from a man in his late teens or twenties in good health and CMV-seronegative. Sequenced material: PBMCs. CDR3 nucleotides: TGCGCCAGCAGCCAAGAAATTCTCTCTGGGGCCAACGTCCTGACTTTC. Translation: CASSQEILSGANVLTF.